The T cell receptor beta chain described here comes from a study of shared clonotypes between healthy human individuals. Study conclusions and caveats: Represented genetic and exposure-history diversity was restricted by having few donors. Investigators collected only blood, and repertoires in tissues likely differ.

For this clone: The antigen is unknown.

Profiled with immunoSEQ multiplex PCR; TCRdb holds only in-frame clones, not every one. Of a few million clones listed, 92% were seen once; the top ten hold 0.37%. This CDR3 comprises 14 residues. V was pared by 5 bases and J by 8 bases, with 9 bases of the junction left unmatched. The germline gives CDR1 SGHTA, CDR2 FQGNSA. V gene TRBV7-2 combines with J gene TRBJ2-4; 7 bases line up with TRBD1. The clonotype originates from a man between 18 and 29 years old in good health. Some clones in this sample may be carry-over from other donors' samples. Sequencing input: naive CD4+ T cells from PBMCs. Stated subset: CD45RA+ positively selected. CDR3 DNA sequence: TGTGCCAGCAGCCTACAGGGGCCGTGGGACATTCAGTACTTC. Residues: CASSLQGPWDIQYF.